The rows below give T cell receptor beta chains drawn from one sample of a study of control samples from healthy donors and cancer patients. Clones were sequenced by immunoSEQ multiplex PCR, and TCRdb holds only the in-frame ones, with some missing. The table includes about 31,000 clones, less than 95% detected once. Material for sequencing was blood. Receptors originate from a man in his fifties or sixties in good health. Both conserved end residues are trimmed from each CDR3. The order of the fields is V gene, clone size, J gene, CDR3 protein. The size of a clone is reported for some rows only, either as once, few or many, or as a class for expanded clones.

TRBV10-3	-	TRBJ1-2	AIRGTGDYYGYT
TRBV5-6	-	TRBJ1-4	ASSQGQGPFEKLF
TRBV20-1	-	TRBJ2-5	SASRSAETQY
TRBV28	-	TRBJ1-6	ASSSPWGQNNSPLH
TRBV7-9	-	TRBJ1-4	ASSLTGGSEKLF
TRBV19	-	TRBJ1-5	ASSMGGGQPQH
TRBV28	-	TRBJ1-5	ASRLGGHQPQH
TRBV14	-	TRBJ2-4	ASSQGGLFKKNIQY
TRBV25-1	-	TRBJ2-2	ASSERQDRAGELF
TRBV4-2	-	TRBJ1-3	ASSQDPRGGGTIY
TRBV13	-	TRBJ2-7	ASSPGGYEQY
TRBV4-1	once	TRBJ1-2	ATSRRSLGRTGDYGYT
TRBV6-5	-	TRBJ2-7	ASSIDRASSYEQY
TRBV6-2/TRBV6-3	-	TRBJ1-5	ASSYEGNSNQPQH
TRBV3-1/TRBV3-2	-	TRBJ1-4	ASSHTGTNEKLF
TRBV5-1	-	TRBJ1-4	ASSLGTTTNEKLF
TRBV12-5	-	TRBJ2-3	ASGLAPDTQY
TRBV7-3	-	TRBJ1-1	ASSLTTQAEAF
TRBV7-9	few	TRBJ1-2	ASSLGPSRDGYT
TRBV4-1	-	TRBJ1-4	ASSQDRGLDEKLF
TRBV5-6	once	TRBJ2-5	ASSLLAARSQETQY
TRBV21-1	once	TRBJ1-2	AKGKDYT
TRBV6-5	-	TRBJ2-5	ASSYSGGGGETQY
TRBV27	-	TRBJ2-1	ASSLNGRGSYNEQF
TRBV7-2	-	TRBJ2-7	ASSLRAGGLSYEQY